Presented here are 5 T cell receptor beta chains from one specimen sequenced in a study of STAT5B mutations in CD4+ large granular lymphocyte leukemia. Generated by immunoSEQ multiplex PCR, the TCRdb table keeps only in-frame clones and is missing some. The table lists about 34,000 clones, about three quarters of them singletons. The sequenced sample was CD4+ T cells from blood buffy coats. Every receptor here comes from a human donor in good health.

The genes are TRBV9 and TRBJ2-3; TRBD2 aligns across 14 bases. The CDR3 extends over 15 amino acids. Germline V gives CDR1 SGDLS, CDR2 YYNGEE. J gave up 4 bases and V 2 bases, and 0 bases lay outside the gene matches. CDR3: CASSVTSGGADTQYF. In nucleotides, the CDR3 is TGTGCCAGCAGCGTGACTAGCGGGGGGGCAGATACGCAGTATTTT.

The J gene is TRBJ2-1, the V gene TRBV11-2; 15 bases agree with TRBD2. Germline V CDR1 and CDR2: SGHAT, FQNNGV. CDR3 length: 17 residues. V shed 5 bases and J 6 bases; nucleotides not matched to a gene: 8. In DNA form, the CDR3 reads TGTGCCAGCAGCCCGTGGACTAGCGGGAGGGCGGGCAATGAGCAGTTCTTC. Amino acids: CASSPWTSGRAGNEQFF.

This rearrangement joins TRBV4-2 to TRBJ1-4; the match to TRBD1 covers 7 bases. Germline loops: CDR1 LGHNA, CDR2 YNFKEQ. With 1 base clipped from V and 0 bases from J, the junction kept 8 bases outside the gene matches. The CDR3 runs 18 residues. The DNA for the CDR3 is TGTGCCAGCAGCCAAGTCCGAAACAGGGGATCAACTAATGAAAAACTGTTTTTT. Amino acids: CASSQVRNRGSTNEKLFF.

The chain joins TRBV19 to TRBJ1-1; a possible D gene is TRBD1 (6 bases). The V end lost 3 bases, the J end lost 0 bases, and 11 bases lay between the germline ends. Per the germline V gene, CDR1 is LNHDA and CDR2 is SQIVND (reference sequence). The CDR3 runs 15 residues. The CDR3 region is CASSMNRQVNTEAFF. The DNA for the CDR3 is TGTGCCAGTAGTATGAACCGACAGGTGAACACTGAAGCTTTCTTT.

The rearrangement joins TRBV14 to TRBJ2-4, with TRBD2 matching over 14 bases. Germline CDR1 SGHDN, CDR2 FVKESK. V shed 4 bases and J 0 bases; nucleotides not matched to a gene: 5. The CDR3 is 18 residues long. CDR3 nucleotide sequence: TGTGCCAGCAGCCTCGGGACTAGCGGGAGAGAAGCCAAAAACATTCAGTACTTC. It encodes CASSLGTSGREAKNIQYF. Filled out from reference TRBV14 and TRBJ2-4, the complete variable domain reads EAGVTQFPSHSVIEKGQTVTLRCDPISGHDNLYWYRRVMGKEIKFLLHFVKESKQDESGMPNNRFLAERTGGTYSTLKVQPAELEDSGVYFCASSLGTSGREAKNIQYFGAGTRLSVL.